This T cell receptor beta chain was sequenced in a study of radiation and T cells in renal cell carcinoma. For the study at large: Nephrectomy followed 15 Gy stereotactic body radiation by 4 weeks.

Trimming removed 1 base from V and 5 bases from J; junction bases left unmatched: 1. Per germline, CDR1 LNHDA and CDR2 SQIVND (reference sequence). The CDR3 runs to 14 residues. Overall study results and limits: In blood, top tumor clones expanded by 2 weeks, shrinking by 4.

A note on this clone: Its matching antigen is unknown.

Only in-frame clones appear in the TCRdb table, and some are missing; sequencing was by immunoSEQ multiplex PCR. The table shows 130,000 or so clones, with 83% occurring only once. Time point reported: baseline pretreatment blood. Regarding treatment: 15 Gy SBRT to primary tumor, nephrectomy 4 weeks later. Radiation-treated patients gave blood at baseline, week 2 and week 4. The tumor was a clear cell renal cell carcinoma. The sample was blood, taken from a patient whose treatment included radiotherapy and nephrectomy. This TCR came from a woman between 45 and 65 years old with renal cell carcinoma. The chain couples TRBV19 to TRBJ1-5; TRBD1 agrees at 8 bases. CDR3 sequence reads: CASSIGQGHQPQHF. In nucleotides, the CDR3 is TGTGCCAGTAGTATAGGACAGGGGCATCAGCCCCAGCATTTT.